In its sample, the clone carrying this TCR beta chain was seen once. As yet, its antigen is unknown. The data were obtained in a study of immune cell composition in non-small cell lung cancer. Points from the study as a whole: Overall clonality, unlike maximal tumour-associated clone frequency, did not predict TIL reactivity. Clones >0.5% enriched in tumour were rarer in adenocarcinoma (about 35%) than squamous (around 75%). Dominant in vivo tumour-associated clones were not shown to share tumour-reactive sequences.

TCRdb keeps only in-frame clones here, not all; method: immunoSEQ multiplex PCR. Counted here are approximately 3,100 clones, about 73% occurring once; the ten biggest clones make up 9.5% to 15%. Normal lung was sampled as far from the tumour as possible, at least 3 cm. Germline V lookup: CDR1 SGHTA, CDR2 FQGNSA. The CDR3 runs to 15 residues. Germline trimming cut 0 bases from V and 9 bases from J; bases unmatched to any gene: 6. The genes are TRBV7-2 and TRBJ2-1; 9 nucleotides agree with TRBD1. The sequencing input was non-adjacent lung tissue. The receptor's source is a human donor with non-small cell lung cancer. The donor label of this sample is uncertain. The CDR3 loop reads CASSLARDRVGEQFF. For the CDR3, the DNA is TGTGCCAGCAGCTTAGCGCGGGACAGGGTGGGTGAGCAGTTCTTC.